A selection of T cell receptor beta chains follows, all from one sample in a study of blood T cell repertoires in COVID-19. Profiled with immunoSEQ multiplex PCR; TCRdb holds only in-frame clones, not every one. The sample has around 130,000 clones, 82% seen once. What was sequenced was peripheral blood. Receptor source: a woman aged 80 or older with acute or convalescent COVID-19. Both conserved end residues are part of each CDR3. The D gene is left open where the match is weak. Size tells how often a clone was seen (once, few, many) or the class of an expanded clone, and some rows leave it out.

DNA: TGTGCCAGCAGCTCAATAATCCTAGCGGGAGGGGGTGAGCAGTTCTTC; CDR3: CASSSIILAGGGEQFF; J: TRBJ2-1; D: TRBD2; size: NA; length: 16; V: TRBV5-6
DNA: TGTGCCAGCAGGTACCCGGGACAGGGGTTAGGAGATACGCAGTATTTT; CDR3: CASRYPGQGLGDTQYF; J: TRBJ2-3; D: TRBD1; size: NA; length: 16; V: TRBV6-6
DNA: TGTGCCAGCAGCTTGCCCCAGGACAGGATGGGGACCCAGTACTTC; CDR3: CASSLPQDRMGTQYF; J: TRBJ2-5; D: TRBD1; size: NA; length: 15; V: TRBV7-9
DNA: TGTGCCAGCAGTTCCACCGGGACAGGGGCGAGGGTTAATTCACCCCTCCACTTT; CDR3: CASSSTGTGARVNSPLHF; J: TRBJ1-6; D: TRBD1; size: NA; length: 18; V: TRBV28
DNA: TGTGCCAGCAGCTTAATGGGAGACATCTACACTGAAGCTTTCTTT; CDR3: CASSLMGDIYTEAFF; J: TRBJ1-1; D: NA; size: NA; length: 15; V: TRBV7-3
DNA: TGCGCCAGCAGTTCTCAGGGGGGGAACACTGAAGCTTTCTTT; CDR3: CASSSQGGNTEAFF; J: TRBJ1-1; D: TRBD1; size: NA; length: 14; V: TRBV5-1
DNA: TGCGCCAGCAGCTCTGTAGCGGGAGGGCTAGGGGATACGCAGTATTTT; CDR3: CASSSVAGGLGDTQYF; J: TRBJ2-3; D: TRBD2; size: NA; length: 16; V: TRBV5-1
DNA: TGTGCCAGCAGTACTACAGGGGGCGCAAGAGATGAGCAGTTCTTC; CDR3: CASSTTGGARDEQFF; J: TRBJ2-1; D: TRBD1; size: NA; length: 15; V: TRBV28
DNA: TGTGCCAGTAGTATATTTGGGGGCCCCCCAGATACGCAGTATTTT; CDR3: CASSIFGGPPDTQYF; J: TRBJ2-3; D: NA; size: NA; length: 15; V: TRBV19
DNA: TGTGCCAGCAGCCAAGATCTTAGCGGGGGCTATGGCTACACCTTC; CDR3: CASSQDLSGGYGYTF; J: TRBJ1-2; D: NA; size: NA; length: 15; V: TRBV14
DNA: TGTGCCAGCAGTACATACATGAACACTGAAGCTTTCTTT; CDR3: CASSTYMNTEAFF; J: TRBJ1-1; D: NA; size: once; length: 13; V: TRBV2
DNA: TGCGCCAGCAACCCGAGGGCCGGGACAGGGTACGAGCAGTACTTC; CDR3: CASNPRAGTGYEQYF; J: TRBJ2-7; D: TRBD1; size: few; length: 15; V: TRBV5-1
DNA: TGTGCCAGCAGAGCAGGGTATGCAGGTATCTATGGCTACACCTTC; CDR3: CASRAGYAGIYGYTF; J: TRBJ1-2; D: NA; size: few; length: 15; V: TRBV28
DNA: TGTGCCAGCAGCTTTGGTCACAGGGGGCTCTACGAGCAGTACTTC; CDR3: CASSFGHRGLYEQYF; J: TRBJ2-7; D: TRBD1; size: NA; length: 15; V: TRBV11-2
DNA: TGTGCCAGCAGCCAAGGGACAGGGCTTAAGAGTGGCTACACCTTC; CDR3: CASSQGTGLKSGYTF; J: TRBJ1-2; D: TRBD1; size: NA; length: 15; V: TRBV27
DNA: TGTGCCAGCAGTCCAGGCGGGACAGGGGGCTCTTGGTATTTT; CDR3: CASSPGGTGGSWYF; J: TRBJ2-3; D: TRBD1; size: once; length: 14; V: TRBV28
DNA: TGTGCCAGCAGCCAAGCGGACAGGGTTGATGGCTACACCTTC; CDR3: CASSQADRVDGYTF; J: TRBJ1-2; D: TRBD1; size: NA; length: 14; V: TRBV4-2
DNA: TGTGCCAGCAGCCAGGGATTAGCGGGAGGGGCAGATACGCAGTATTTT; CDR3: CASSQGLAGGADTQYF; J: TRBJ2-3; D: TRBD2; size: NA; length: 16; V: TRBV3-1/TRBV3-2
DNA: TGTGCCAGCAGCCCCCCCCTCCGGGAGCAGTACTTC; CDR3: CASSPPLREQYF; J: TRBJ2-7; D: NA; size: few; length: 12; V: TRBV7-8
DNA: TGTGCCAGCAGCTTAGACTCATACAGGAGCAGGAACACTGAAGCTTTCTTT; CDR3: CASSLDSYRSRNTEAFF; J: TRBJ1-1; D: NA; size: NA; length: 17; V: TRBV7-9
DNA: TGTGCCAGCAGTGAATCGACTAGCGGGGGGGCTAGAGAGACCCAGTACTTC; CDR3: CASSESTSGGARETQYF; J: TRBJ2-5; D: TRBD2; size: NA; length: 17; V: TRBV25-1
DNA: TGTGCCAGCAGCTTACAAGGACAGGGGTGGGGAAACACCATATATTTT; CDR3: CASSLQGQGWGNTIYF; J: TRBJ1-3; D: TRBD1; size: once; length: 16; V: TRBV7-2
DNA: TGCAGTGGTTATGTAGATGAAAAACTGTTTTTT; CDR3: CSGYVDEKLFF; J: TRBJ1-4; D: NA; size: NA; length: 11; V: TRBV20-1
DNA: TGTGCCAGCAGCTTATGGAGGGCGGGGGTCACTGAAGCTTTCTTT; CDR3: CASSLWRAGVTEAFF; J: TRBJ1-1; D: NA; size: few; length: 15; V: TRBV7-8
DNA: TGTGCCAGCTCACTGTACCGGGACTACGAGCAGTACTTC; CDR3: CASSLYRDYEQYF; J: TRBJ2-7; D: NA; size: NA; length: 13; V: TRBV18
DNA: TGTGCCAGCAGCCCTTCTGGTGGGGGGGGACCCCTCCACTTT; CDR3: CASSPSGGGGPLHF; J: TRBJ1-6; D: NA; size: NA; length: 14; V: TRBV11-2